Sequencing of this T cell receptor (beta chain) was carried out in a study of blood T cell repertoires in COVID-19. In the study overall: In each case, the material was cDNA or gDNA derived from T cells, B-cell-depleted T cells, or PBMCs.

Original analysis: From reference gene primer amplification, estimates of nucleated cell counts were derived. TCRdb's table, derived via immunoSEQ multiplex PCR, lists solely in-frame clones and lacks some. V and J calls and clone size come straight from that table; D and trimming were deduced from the DNA. This table has 120,000 to 150,000 clones, about 79% appearing once. This receptor was taken from a woman aged 50 to 60 in a cohort sampled during active or convalescent COVID-19. Sequencing was carried out using peripheral blood.

CDR3 loop: CATLSGGSTEAFF. The CDR3, as DNA: TGTGCCACCCTAAGTGGAGGAAGCACTGAAGCTTTCTTT. The chain couples TRBV3-1 (or the pseudogene TRBV3-2) to TRBJ1-1; D gene uncertain. Per the germline V gene, CDR1 is LGHDT and CDR2 is YNNKEL (reference sequence). CDR3 length equals 13 residues. V lost 10 bases, J lost 4 bases, and 16 bases lay in between.